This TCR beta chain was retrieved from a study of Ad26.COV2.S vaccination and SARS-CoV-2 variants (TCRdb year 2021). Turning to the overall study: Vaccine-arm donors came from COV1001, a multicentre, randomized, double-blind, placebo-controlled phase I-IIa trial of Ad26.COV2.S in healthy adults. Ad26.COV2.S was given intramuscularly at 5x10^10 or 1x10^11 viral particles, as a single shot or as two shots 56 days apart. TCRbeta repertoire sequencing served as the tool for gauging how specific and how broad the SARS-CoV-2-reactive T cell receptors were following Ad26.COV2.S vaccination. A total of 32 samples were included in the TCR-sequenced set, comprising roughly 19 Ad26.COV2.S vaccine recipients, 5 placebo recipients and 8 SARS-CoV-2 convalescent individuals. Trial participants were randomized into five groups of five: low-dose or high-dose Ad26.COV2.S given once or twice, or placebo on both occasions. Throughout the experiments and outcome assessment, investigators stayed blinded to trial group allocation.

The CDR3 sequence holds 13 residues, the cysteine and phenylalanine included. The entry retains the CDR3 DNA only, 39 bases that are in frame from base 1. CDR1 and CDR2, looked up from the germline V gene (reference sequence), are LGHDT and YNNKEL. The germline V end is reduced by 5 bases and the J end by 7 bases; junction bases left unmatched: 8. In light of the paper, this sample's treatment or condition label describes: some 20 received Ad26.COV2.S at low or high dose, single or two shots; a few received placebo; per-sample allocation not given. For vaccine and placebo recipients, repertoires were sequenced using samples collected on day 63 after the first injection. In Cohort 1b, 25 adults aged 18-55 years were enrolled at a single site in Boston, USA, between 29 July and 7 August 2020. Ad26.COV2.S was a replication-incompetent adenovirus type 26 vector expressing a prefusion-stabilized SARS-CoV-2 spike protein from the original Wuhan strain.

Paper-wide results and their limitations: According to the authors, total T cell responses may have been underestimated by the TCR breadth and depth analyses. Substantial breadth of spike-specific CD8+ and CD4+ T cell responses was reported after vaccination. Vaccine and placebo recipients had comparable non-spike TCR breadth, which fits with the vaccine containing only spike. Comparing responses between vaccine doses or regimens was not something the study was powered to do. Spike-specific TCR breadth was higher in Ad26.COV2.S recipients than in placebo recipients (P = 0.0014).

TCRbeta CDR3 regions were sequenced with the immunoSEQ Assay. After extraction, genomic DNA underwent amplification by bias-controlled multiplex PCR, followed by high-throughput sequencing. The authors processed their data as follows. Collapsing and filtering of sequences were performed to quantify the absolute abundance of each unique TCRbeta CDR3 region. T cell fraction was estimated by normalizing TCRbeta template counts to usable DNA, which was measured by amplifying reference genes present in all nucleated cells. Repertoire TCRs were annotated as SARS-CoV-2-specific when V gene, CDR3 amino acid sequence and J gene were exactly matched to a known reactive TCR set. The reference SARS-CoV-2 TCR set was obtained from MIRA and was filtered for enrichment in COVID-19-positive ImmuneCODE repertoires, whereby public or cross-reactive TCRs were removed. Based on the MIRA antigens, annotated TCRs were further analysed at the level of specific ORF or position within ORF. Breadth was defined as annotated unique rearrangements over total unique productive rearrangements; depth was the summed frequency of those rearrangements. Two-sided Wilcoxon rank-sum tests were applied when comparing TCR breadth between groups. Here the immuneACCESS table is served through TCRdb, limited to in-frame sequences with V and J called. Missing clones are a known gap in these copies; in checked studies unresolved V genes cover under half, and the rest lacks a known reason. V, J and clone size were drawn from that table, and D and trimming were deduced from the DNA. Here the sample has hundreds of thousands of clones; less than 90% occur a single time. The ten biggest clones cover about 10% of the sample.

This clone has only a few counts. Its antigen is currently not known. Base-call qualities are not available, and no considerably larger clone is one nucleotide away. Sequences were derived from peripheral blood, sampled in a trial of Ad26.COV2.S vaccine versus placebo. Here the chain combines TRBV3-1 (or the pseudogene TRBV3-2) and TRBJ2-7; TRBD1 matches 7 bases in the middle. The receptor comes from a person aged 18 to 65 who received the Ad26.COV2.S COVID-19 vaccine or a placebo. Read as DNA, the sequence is TGTGCCAGCAGCGATACAGGGGTGAAAGAGCAGTACTTC. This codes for CASSDTGVKEQYF.